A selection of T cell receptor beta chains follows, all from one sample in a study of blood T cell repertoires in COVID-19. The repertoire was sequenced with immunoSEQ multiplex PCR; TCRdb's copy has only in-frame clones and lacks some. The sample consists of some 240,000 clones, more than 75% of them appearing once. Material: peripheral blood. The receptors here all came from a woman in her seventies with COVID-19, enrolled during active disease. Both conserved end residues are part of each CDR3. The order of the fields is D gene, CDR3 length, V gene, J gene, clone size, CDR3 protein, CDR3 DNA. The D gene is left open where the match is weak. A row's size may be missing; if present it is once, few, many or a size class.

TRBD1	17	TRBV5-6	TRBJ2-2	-	CASSFFYGTGITGELFF	TGTGCCAGCAGCTTCTTTTACGGGACAGGTATCACCGGGGAGCTGTTTTTT
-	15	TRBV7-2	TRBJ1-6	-	CASSLQAIYNSPLHF	TGTGCCAGCAGCTTACAGGCAATCTATAATTCACCCCTCCACTTT
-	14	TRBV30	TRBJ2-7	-	CAWDPPGQPYEQYF	TGTGCCTGGGATCCCCCCGGACAGCCCTACGAGCAGTACTTC
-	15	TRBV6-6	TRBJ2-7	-	CASRQPGLPTYEQYF	TGTGCCAGCAGACAACCGGGACTGCCGACCTACGAGCAGTACTTC
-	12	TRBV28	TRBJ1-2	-	CASSLREVGYTF	TGTGCCAGCAGTCTCAGGGAGGTTGGCTACACCTTC
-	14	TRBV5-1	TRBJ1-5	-	CASSLQIGNQPQHF	TGCGCCAGCAGTTTACAGATTGGCAATCAGCCCCAGCATTTT
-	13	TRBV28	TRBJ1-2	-	CASSFGGNYGYTF	TGTGCCAGCAGTTTCGGCGGAAACTATGGCTACACCTTC
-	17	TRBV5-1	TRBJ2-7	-	CASSLGSRQTYTYEQYF	TGCGCCAGCAGCTTGGGATCTAGACAGACATATACCTACGAGCAGTACTTC
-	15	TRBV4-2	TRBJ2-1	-	CASSQLGSGYNEQFF	TGTGCCAGCAGCCAGTTAGGGTCAGGGTACAATGAGCAGTTCTTC
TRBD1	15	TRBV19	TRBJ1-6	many	CASTPTGLNNSPLHF	TGTGCCAGTACCCCGACAGGGTTGAATAATTCACCCCTCCACTTT